The 4 T cell receptor beta chains in this list originate from one sample, sequenced in a study of a mutant IDH1 vaccine in newly diagnosed glioma. Time point here: week 11, during vaccination. Every single dose of the vaccine, 300 ug of mutant IDH1 20-mer peptide, came with topical imiquimod. Antigens for these TCRs are unknown. Method: immunoSEQ multiplex PCR; TCRdb's copy keeps in-frame clones and lacks some. The sample lists tens of thousands of clones; about four fifths were seen once. Sequencing used PBMCs, obtained from a glioma patient whose treatment included an IDH1 peptide vaccine. These receptor sequences come from a young man with glioma.

This clone appeared once. V is TRBV15 and J is TRBJ2-2, with D possibly being TRBD2 (5 bases). V was pared by 9 bases and J by 1 base, with 6 bases between. This CDR3 comprises 12 residues. Germline CDR1 LNHNV, CDR2 YYDKDF (reference sequence). DNA for the CDR3: TGTGCCACACGGGAGAACACCGGGGAGCTGTTTTTT. It codes for CATRENTGELFF.

The rearrangement links TRBV10-2 to TRBJ1-6; no firm D call. The CDR3 runs to 13 residues. Germline V gene data show CDR1 as WSHSY and CDR2 as SAAADI. The V end was cut by 5 bases, the J end by 7 bases, with 9 bases between. CDR3 in amino acids: CASSYELNSPLHF. The DNA for the CDR3 is TGCGCCAGCAGTTACGAGTTGAATTCACCCCTCCACTTT.

The CDR3 protein is CASSQRPGLVHNEQFF. The CDR3 nucleotides read TGCGCCAGCAGCCAACGACCGGGACTAGTACACAATGAGCAGTTCTTC. The V call is TRBV4-1, the J call TRBJ2-1, with 8 bases that match TRBD2. Per the germline V gene, CDR1 is MGHRA and CDR2 is YSYEKL. V was clipped by 2 bases and J by 5 bases; unmatched bases: 8. The CDR3 loop spans 16 amino acids.

J is TRBJ1-1 and V is TRBV2; TRBD1 agrees at 8 bases. The V gene end was trimmed by 10 bases and the J gene end by 1 base; junction bases not matched to a gene: 5. Germline V gene sequence: CDR1 SNHLY, CDR2 FYNNEI. The CDR3 covers 13 residues. The CDR3 sequence: CATEQGGNTEAFF. The DNA for the CDR3 is TGTGCCACCGAACAGGGGGGGAACACTGAAGCTTTCTTT. The whole variable domain, filled in from reference TRBV2 and TRBJ1-1, reads EPEVTQTPSHQVTQMGQEVILRCVPISNHLYFYWYRQILGQKVEFLVSFYNNEISEKSEIFDDQFSVERPDGSNFTLKIRSTKLEDSAMYFCATEQGGNTEAFFGQGTRLTVV.